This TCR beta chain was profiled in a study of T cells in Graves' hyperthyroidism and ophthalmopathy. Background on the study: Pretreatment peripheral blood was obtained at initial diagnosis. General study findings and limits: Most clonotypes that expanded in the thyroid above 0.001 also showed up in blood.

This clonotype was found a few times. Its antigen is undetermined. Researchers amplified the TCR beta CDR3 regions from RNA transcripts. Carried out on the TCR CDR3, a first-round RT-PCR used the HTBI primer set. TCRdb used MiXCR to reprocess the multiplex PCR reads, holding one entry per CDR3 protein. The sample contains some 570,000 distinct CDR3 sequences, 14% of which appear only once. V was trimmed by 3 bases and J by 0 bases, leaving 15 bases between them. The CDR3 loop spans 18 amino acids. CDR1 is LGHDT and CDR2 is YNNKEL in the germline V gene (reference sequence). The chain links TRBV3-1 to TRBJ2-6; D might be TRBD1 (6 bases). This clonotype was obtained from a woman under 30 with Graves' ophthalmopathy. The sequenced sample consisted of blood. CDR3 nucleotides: TGTGCCAGCAGCCATCAGGGGCCAAATTTCTCTGGGGCCAACGTCCTGACTTTC. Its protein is CASSHQGPNFSGANVLTF.